These 5 T cell receptor beta chains were sequenced from one sample in a study of vaccination effects on CD4 cells after COVID-19. Having been cultured for approximately ten days, the cells underwent CD4+ T cell isolation. Measured with immunoSEQ multiplex PCR; TCRdb has only the in-frame clones, and not every one. The top ten clones hold roughly 25% of a sample with about 64,000 clones, 55% to 75% of them seen once. These receptors have no known antigen. Specimen: CD4+ T cells from PBMCs cultured without peptide, collected before COVID-19 vaccination. Receptors originate from a human donor who had a prior SARS-CoV-2 infection.

The genes are TRBV5-5 and TRBJ2-3, with D possibly being TRBD1 or TRBD2 (5 bases each). The germline V gene encodes CDR1 SGHKS and CDR2 YYEKEE (reference sequence). There are 12 residues in the CDR3. The V and J ends lost 2 bases and 7 bases respectively, with 8 bases between them. CDR3 region: CASSFEGNTQYF. The DNA of the CDR3 is TGTGCCAGCAGCTTTGAGGGGAATACGCAGTATTTT.

This clone was seen only a few times. The rearrangement links TRBV4-1 to TRBJ2-2, with 9 bases lining up with TRBD2. V trimming: 5 bases; J trimming: 7 bases; junction bases outside the gene matches: 11. Germline loops: CDR1 MGHRA, CDR2 YSYEKL. The CDR3 totals 16 residues. The CDR3 loop reads CASSSGGGGEIGELFF. The CDR3 coding sequence is TGCGCCAGCAGCTCCGGGGGCGGGGGGGAGATCGGGGAGCTGTTTTTT.

The chain joins TRBV19 to TRBJ1-3; no clear D. Germline CDR1 and CDR2: LNHDA and SQIVND (reference sequence). Trimming shortened V by 5 bases and J by 0 bases, and 5 bases separated the two germline ends. This CDR3 has 13 residues. This chain's CDR3 is CASSVNSGNTIYF. Written as DNA, the CDR3 is TGTGCCAGTAGTGTAAACTCTGGAAACACCATATATTTT.

This chain connects TRBV18 to TRBJ2-6; 8 bases are a match to TRBD1. The V segment lost 3 bases and the J segment 4 bases; nucleotides outside the gene matches: 5. The length of the CDR3 is 16 residues. The germline V gene encodes CDR1 KGHSH and CDR2 LQKENI. CDR3 region: CASSPQGAAGANVLTF. The CDR3 DNA sequence: TGTGCCAGCTCACCGCAGGGGGCGGCAGGGGCCAACGTCCTGACTTTC.

The genes are TRBV24-1 and TRBJ2-3; D call uncertain. The V end was cut by 6 bases, the J end by 6 bases, with 12 bases between. Per the germline V gene, CDR1 is KGHDR and CDR2 is SFDVKD. The CDR3 runs to 13 residues. In DNA, the CDR3 is TGTGCCACCAGTCCCCTCCCCGGGGATACGCAGTATTTT. Its translation is CATSPLPGDTQYF.